Listed below are T cell receptor beta chains from one sample, sequenced in a study of CD8+ T cells in alopecia areata. Here immunoSEQ multiplex PCR was the method, and the copy in TCRdb shows in-frame clones only, minus some. The repertoire includes fewer than 250,000 clones, less than 45% of them detected once, and about 0.48% sits in the top ten. The sequences come from CD4+ T cells sorted from blood, collected at approximately week 30, from a patient treated with tofacitinib. These receptors were collected from a human donor with alopecia areata. The CDR3 runs from the conserved cysteine through the conserved F or W. D genes are given only for firm matches. Only some rows state a clone size, as once, few, many or a class for expanded clones.

.	few	TRBJ1-3	TRBV23-1	TGCGCCAGCAGTGAATCGGTAGTATCTCGAAACACCATATATTTT	CASSESVVSRNTIYF
.	few	TRBJ2-5	TRBV29-1	TGCAGCGTTGAGGGGCTCTCGGAGACCCAGTACTTC	CSVEGLSETQYF
.	few	TRBJ1-5	TRBV2	TGTGCCAGCAGACAACAGGATCAGCCCCAGCATTTT	CASRQQDQPQHF
TRBD2	.	TRBJ2-7	TRBV2	TGTGCCAGCAGTCCAACTAGCGGGAGTCGGGACGAGCAGTACTTC	CASSPTSGSRDEQYF
TRBD1	.	TRBJ1-2	TRBV2	TGTGCCAGCAGACCCACAAGATACCGGGACAGGGGAAGTTATGGCTACACCTTC	CASRPTRYRDRGSYGYTF
TRBD1	.	TRBJ1-6	TRBV28	TGTGCCAGCACCAGGACAGGGGCCTTCTCCTATAATTCACCCCTCCACTTT	CASTRTGAFSYNSPLHF
.	.	TRBJ2-3	TRBV30	TGTGCCTGGAGTGTGGCGGGACAAACCCATACGCAGTATTTT	CAWSVAGQTHTQYF
TRBD2	few	TRBJ2-4	TRBV2	TGTGCCAGCAGTGTCGGGATTAGCGGGAAAAACATTCAGTACTTC	CASSVGISGKNIQYF
.	few	TRBJ1-5	TRBV5-6	TGTGCCAGCAGCTTTATGGGTTACAGCAATCAGCCCCAGCATTTT	CASSFMGYSNQPQHF
.	few	TRBJ2-6	TRBV28	TGTGCCAGCAGTTTAGTGCAGGGGAATGGGGCCAACGTCCTGACTTTC	CASSLVQGNGANVLTF
TRBD2	few	TRBJ2-3	TRBV2	TGTGCCAGCAGTTTTAGCGGGAGAGCAGATACGCAGTATTTT	CASSFSGRADTQYF
.	.	TRBJ1-1	TRBV5-1	TGCGCCAGCAGCTTGGCCGTTCGGGGGCCCGACACTGAAGCTTTCTTT	CASSLAVRGPDTEAFF
.	.	TRBJ2-1	TRBV4-1	TGCGCCAGCAGCCAAGGTAATGAGCAGTTCTTC	CASSQGNEQFF
.	few	TRBJ1-2	TRBV25-1	TGTGCCAGCAAAGGCCCAAACGATTATGGCTACACCTTC	CASKGPNDYGYTF
.	.	TRBJ2-2	TRBV7-9	TGTGCCAGCAGCGGCCGGGACCGATCCACCGGGGAGCTGTTTTTT	CASSGRDRSTGELFF
.	.	TRBJ2-2	TRBV7-3	TGTGCCAGCAGCATACAGGGTACGAACACCGGGGAGCTGTTTTTT	CASSIQGTNTGELFF
.	.	TRBJ2-6	TRBV2	TGTGCCAGCAGTGAAGCAATCTCTGGGGCCAACGTCCTGACTTTC	CASSEAISGANVLTF
.	few	TRBJ2-3	TRBV19	TGTGCCAGTAATCAGGTTAGGGACAGCACAGATACGCAGTATTTT	CASNQVRDSTDTQYF
.	few	TRBJ1-6	TRBV23-1	TGCGCCAGCAGTCAGGGGGGTAATTCACCCCTCCACTTT	CASSQGGNSPLHF
.	.	TRBJ1-5	TRBV6-5	TGTGCCAGCAGTTCCACGACTGTCCTGGGGCAGCCCCAGCATTTT	CASSSTTVLGQPQHF
.	.	TRBJ2-2	TRBV30	TGTGCCTGGAGTGGGGTGGGATTAAACACCGGGGAGCTGTTTTTT	CAWSGVGLNTGELFF
TRBD2	.	TRBJ2-1	TRBV11-2	TGTGCCAGCAGCCCACGTCCGGGACTAGCGGACAATGAGCAGTTCTTC	CASSPRPGLADNEQFF
TRBD2	.	TRBJ2-7	TRBV19	TGTGCCAGTAGTATACTCAACGGGGGGGCCGGCGAGCAGTACTTC	CASSILNGGAGEQYF
.	few	TRBJ2-2	TRBV15	TGTGCCACCAGCAGAGATCGAGCCGGGGAGCTGTTTTTT	CATSRDRAGELFF
TRBD2	.	TRBJ2-5	TRBV4-1	TGCGCCAGCAGCCAAGTGGAAGCGGGAGGCCTCCAAGAGACCCAGTACTTC	CASSQVEAGGLQETQYF
.	.	TRBJ2-5	TRBV4-1	TGCGCCAGCAGCCCGGGACGGTCCCAGTACTTC	CASSPGRSQYF
.	few	TRBJ1-5	TRBV6-5	TGTGCCAGCAGTTACGATGACAATCGCAATCAGCCCCAGCATTTT	CASSYDDNRNQPQHF